These 11 T cell receptor beta chains came from one sample sequenced in a study of T cell changes during pregnancy in multiple sclerosis. Only in-frame clones appear in the TCRdb table, and some are missing; sequencing was by immunoSEQ multiplex PCR. Among under 65,000 clones listed, over 85% were seen once. The specimen was peripheral blood, collected in the second trimester of pregnancy. Every receptor here comes from a female donor with multiple sclerosis, enrolled in a pregnancy study.

This sequence joins TRBV9 and TRBJ2-5, with TRBD2 identical over 8 bases. The CDR3 is 18 amino acids. Germline V lookup: CDR1 SGDLS, CDR2 YYNGEE. J lost 4 bases, V lost 0 bases, and 14 bases had no gene match. The CDR3 DNA sequence: TGTGCCAGCAGCGTAGGGCCTTTGAAAGCGGGAGCGTCAGAGACCCAGTACTTC. It specifies CASSVGPLKAGASETQYF.

The chain carries TRBV7-8 and TRBJ2-1; no clear D gene. This CDR3 comprises 14 residues. Looked up from germline, CDR1 is SGHVS and CDR2 is FQNEAQ. The V gene lost 1 base and the J gene lost 8 bases, with 12 bases spanning the gap. CDR3 in amino acids: CASSLVLVSYEQFF. CDR3 coding DNA: TGTGCCAGCAGCTTAGTTTTAGTATCCTATGAGCAGTTCTTC.

This clone was counted once. The V and J genes are TRBV2 and TRBJ1-3; 7 nucleotides line up with TRBD1. The CDR3 length is 13 residues. The V gene end was trimmed by 9 bases and the J gene end by 1 base; junction bases not matched to a gene: 3. Germline-derived CDR1 and CDR2 are SNHLY and FYNNEI. CDR3 DNA sequence: TGTGCCAGAAGGGACAGTTCTGGAAACACCATATATTTT. This codes for CARRDSSGNTIYF.

The V call is TRBV11-2, the J call TRBJ1-2; D remains unclear. There are 14 residues in the CDR3. In germline, CDR1 is SGHAT, CDR2 FQNNGV. V was trimmed by 5 bases and J by 2 bases, leaving 12 bases between them. Written as DNA, the CDR3 is TGTGCCAGCAGCCCCCACTCCGAAAACTATGGCTACACCTTC. It encodes CASSPHSENYGYTF.

The chain couples TRBV4-1 to TRBJ1-2, with D possibly being TRBD1 (6 bases). The ends were cut back, 4 bases at V and 0 bases at J, with 12 bases in the middle. Germline CDR1 is MGHRA and CDR2 is YSYEKL. There are 15 residues in the CDR3. CDR3 nucleotide sequence: TGCGCCAGCAGCCCTGACAGGAGCGCTAACTATGGCTACACCTTC. This encodes CASSPDRSANYGYTF.

V and J are TRBV7-2 and TRBJ2-3, with D unclear. The CDR3 length is 13 residues. V was shortened by 5 bases and J by 0 bases, with 6 bases between the two germline ends. CDR1 is SGHTA and CDR2 is FQGNSA in the germline V gene. Here the CDR3 reads CASSELSTDTQYF. DNA of the CDR3: TGTGCCAGCAGCGAACTTAGCACAGATACGCAGTATTTT.

The rearrangement uses TRBV28 and TRBJ2-7; possibly TRBD2 for D (5 bases). Per germline, CDR1 MDHEN and CDR2 SYDVKM. V was cut by 4 bases and J by 0 bases, with 19 bases left in between. CDR3 size: 17 residues. CDR3 loop: CASSWLISNDYSYEQYF. The CDR3 DNA follows: TGTGCCAGCAGTTGGTTGATTAGTAATGACTACTCCTACGAGCAGTACTTC.

The chain is built from TRBV2 and TRBJ1-2; the match to TRBD1 covers 7 bases. This CDR3 has 13 residues. With 6 bases clipped from V and 8 bases from J, the junction kept 9 bases outside the gene matches. Per germline, CDR1 SNHLY and CDR2 FYNNEI. The chain's CDR3 is CASRDRVLAGYTF. CDR3 DNA: TGTGCCAGCAGAGACAGGGTTTTGGCGGGCTACACCTTC.

The chain couples TRBV19 to TRBJ2-7; tentative D call: TRBD1 (6 bases). Looked up from germline, CDR1 is LNHDA and CDR2 is SQIVND (reference sequence). The CDR3 covers 15 residues. The V end lost 3 bases, the J end lost 4 bases, and 16 bases lay between the germline ends. The CDR3 sequence is CASSMGARKGYEQYF. In DNA, the CDR3 is TGTGCCAGTAGTATGGGGGCCAGGAAGGGATACGAGCAGTACTTC. Variable domain in full (rest from reference TRBV19 and TRBJ2-7): DGGITQSPKYLFRKEGQNVTLSCEQNLNHDAMYWYRQDPGQGLRLIYYSQIVNDFQKGDIAEGYSVSREKKESFPLTVTSAQKNPTAFYLCASSMGARKGYEQYFGPGTRLTVT.

The rearrangement links TRBV7-8 to TRBJ2-5, with D perhaps matching TRBD2 (6 bases). Looked up from germline, CDR1 is SGHVS and CDR2 is FQNEAQ. This CDR3 spans 16 amino acids. Trimming stripped 5 bases from V and 0 bases from J, with 16 bases between. The CDR3 reads CASSPGRASDQETQYF. In DNA form, the CDR3 reads TGTGCCAGCAGCCCGGGGCGTGCTAGCGACCAAGAGACCCAGTACTTC.

This chain joins TRBV28 and TRBJ2-7; TRBD1 agrees at 8 bases. The CDR3 is made up of 14 amino acids. CDR1 and CDR2 (germline): MDHEN, SYDVKM. The V segment lost 7 bases and the J segment 3 bases; nucleotides outside the gene matches: 8. The CDR3 here is CASNTGQENYEQYF. The DNA of the CDR3 is TGTGCCAGCAACACGGGACAGGAGAACTACGAGCAGTACTTC.